This T cell receptor beta chain was recovered during a study of cytomegalovirus exposure and HLA in healthy donors. Overall study results and limits: Most of the TCR beta V segments (in an earlier analysis) were productive either about 87% or about 30% of the time. Most subjects had HLA-A and HLA-B alleles reportedly predicted accurately by TCR beta sequences.

The CDR3 has 15 residues. The germline V gene encodes CDR1 KGHSH and CDR2 LQKENI. Trimming left V 0 bases short and J 5 bases short, with 13 bases between. The PCR had 60 Vbeta and 13 Jbeta primers. Clones were sequenced by immunoSEQ multiplex PCR, and TCRdb holds only the in-frame ones, with some missing. Counted here are about 150,000 clones, 74% occurring once; the ten biggest clones make up 2.1%. Only a few counts were recorded for this clone. Its antigen is currently unknown. Input material: PBMCs. The receptor's source is a man aged 30-40 years in good health and CMV-seronegative. The V call is TRBV18, the J call TRBJ1-2, with a weak D call TRBD1 (5 bases). Here the CDR3 reads CASSPPQDVLYGYTF. The CDR3 nucleotides read TGTGCCAGCTCACCACCACAGGATGTTTTATATGGCTACACCTTC. Supplemented by reference TRBV18 and TRBJ1-2, the full variable domain reads NAGVMQNPRHLVRRRGQEARLRCSPMKGHSHVYWYRQLPEEGLKFMVYLQKENIIDESGMPKERFSAEFPKEGPSILRIQQVVRGDSAAYFCASSPPQDVLYGYTFGSGTRLTVV.